This T cell receptor beta chain is from a study of T cell responses to AZD1222 COVID-19 vaccine. Regarding the study as a whole: Spike-specific TCR breadth and depth both grew after two AZD1222 doses.

This CDR3 comprises 13 residues. V lost 3 bases and J 4 bases, leaving 8 bases between the germline ends. CDR1 SGHTS and CDR2 YDEGEE come from the germline V gene. Notes on this clone: Its antigen is still unknown.

The method was immunoSEQ multiplex PCR; TCRdb's version includes in-frame clones alone and lacks a portion of them. Of 40,000 to 55,000 clones listed, approximately 83% were seen once; the top ten hold around 7%. The sequencing here drew on peripheral blood, taken 28 days after the second AZD1222 dose. The chain combines TRBV5-8 with TRBJ1-5; D is ambiguous. This receptor was identified in an adult who received the AZD1222 COVID-19 vaccine. The CDR3 sequence is CASSSATNQPQHF. CDR3 in DNA: TGTGCCAGCAGCTCGGCCACTAATCAGCCCCAGCATTTT.